The clone carrying this TCR beta chain was observed a few times. These data originate in a study of early T cells in non-severe SARS-CoV-2 infection. One entry per CDR3 protein, called by TCRdb with MiXCR from the 5' RACE reads. The data hold roughly 40,000 distinct CDR3 sequences, with 4.7% observed a single time. From germline, CDR1 is LGHDT and CDR2 YNNKEL (reference sequence). The CDR3 sequence is 11 residues long. V was clipped by 4 bases and J by 6 bases, with 7 bases between them. The sequencing input was whole blood. The chain recombines TRBV3-1 with TRBJ2-7; D uncertain. The receptor was isolated from an adult who was a healthcare worker with PCR-confirmed SARS-CoV-2 infection or an uninfected control (not recorded which). The CDR3 sequence: CASSLLGEQYF. The CDR3 region has the DNA TGTGCCAGCAGCCTTCTAGGCGAGCAGTACTTC.